One sample yielded the 19 T cell receptor beta chains listed below, sequenced in a study of immune evolution from preneoplasia to lung adenocarcinoma (dated by TCRdb to 2020 to 2022). Libraries came from the immunoSEQ multiplex PCR assay. TCRdb holds this immuneACCESS table with in-frame rearrangements only. Some clones are missing; in checked studies, unresolved V genes explain under half, and the rest has no known cause. This sample has fewer than 8,000 clones in its table, and about 77% of those were observed once. Jointly, the top ten make up around 6.3% of the sample. Sequenced material: FFPE minimally invasive lung adenocarcinoma tissue. The cell subset or site label on this specimen signifies: micro-invasive lung adenocarcinoma (MIA). These receptors were taken from a person aged 50-69 years with lung adenocarcinoma.

The rearrangement links TRBV6-6 to TRBJ2-7; D assignment may be TRBD1 or TRBD2 (5 bases each). Trimming cost V 2 bases and J 2 bases, with 10 bases left between them. CDR3 size: 14 residues. Per germline, CDR1 MNHNY and CDR2 SVGAGI (reference sequence). Written as DNA, the CDR3 is TGTGCCAGCAGTTACAGGGGAGCGACCTACGAGCAGTACTTC. It translates to CASSYRGATYEQYF.

This clone showed up just once. The chain has TRBV19 and TRBJ2-5; D is ambiguous. The CDR3 runs 15 residues. CDR1 is LNHDA and CDR2 is SQIVND in the germline V gene (reference sequence). The V and J ends lost 4 bases and 7 bases respectively, with 19 bases between them. The CDR3 region has the DNA TGTGCCAGTAGTAGCCAACTCTCGTTCGCAGTGACCCAGTACTTC. This encodes CASSSQLSFAVTQYF.

The gene calls are TRBV5-1 and TRBJ2-6, with TRBD1 matching 7 bases. Germline CDR1 is SGHRS and CDR2 is YFSETQ. The CDR3 extends over 14 amino acids. V lost 6 bases, J lost 4 bases, and 4 bases stayed unmatched. In nucleotides, the CDR3 is TGCGCCAGCACGACAGGGCTAGGGGCCAACGTCCTGACTTTC. This encodes CASTTGLGANVLTF.

The chain uses TRBV6-5 and TRBJ2-3, with 12 bases fitting TRBD1. The CDR3 length is 15 residues. The trim removed 10 bases at V and 5 bases at J, leaving 10 bases unmatched. CDR1 is MNHEY, CDR2 SVGAGI, per germline. CDR3 loop: CATLRDRGRIDTQYF. The CDR3 bases are TGTGCCACCCTGAGGGACAGGGGGCGCATAGATACGCAGTATTTT.

The rearrangement links TRBV5-4 to TRBJ2-2; D is ambiguous. Germline V gene sequence: CDR1 SGHNT, CDR2 YYREEE (reference sequence). Between the trimmed V and J ends, which lost 0 bases and 6 bases, there was a span of 6 bases. The CDR3 spans 13 residues. CDR3 amino acids: CASSLGRAGELFF. CDR3 coding DNA: TGTGCCAGCAGCTTGGGTCGGGCCGGGGAGCTGTTTTTT.

The genes are TRBV6-5 and TRBJ2-1; D gene unclear. V was trimmed by 7 bases and J by 1 base, leaving 5 bases between them. Germline V CDR1 and CDR2: MNHEY, SVGAGI. There are 12 residues in the CDR3. The CDR3 DNA reads as TGTGCCAGCACTGCATCCTACAATGAGCAGTTCTTC. Translated: CASTASYNEQFF.

This clone was picked up a small number of times. The rearrangement joins TRBV10-3 to TRBJ1-2; 9 bases agree with TRBD1. The CDR3 runs 14 residues. CDR1 and CDR2 from the germline V gene are ENHRY and SYGVKD. Trimming cost V 8 bases and J 3 bases; bases outside gene matches: 7. CDR3 amino acids: CAIAPGQGDYGYTF. The CDR3 coding sequence is TGTGCCATCGCTCCGGGACAGGGTGACTATGGCTACACCTTC.

About this clone itself: Other DNA variants within this sample encode the same CDR3. The chain is built from TRBV29-1 and TRBJ1-2, with no clear D. V dropped 1 base and J dropped 4 bases, with 13 bases sitting between them. The CDR3 loop spans 14 amino acids. Germline CDR1 reads SQVTM; CDR2 reads ANQGSEA. CDR3 sequence (DNA): TGCAGCGTTGAAGTCCAGGCCTCATCCTATGGCTACACCTTC. It is translated as CSVEVQASSYGYTF.

This clone was observed a single time. CDR3 sequence (DNA): TGTGCCAGCACTTCGCCCAGGGGTAACTATGGCTACACCTTC. Translated: CASTSPRGNYGYTF. The gene calls are TRBV6-6 and TRBJ1-2; weak D call: TRBD1 (6 bases). Looked up from germline, CDR1 is MNHNY and CDR2 is SVGAGI (reference sequence). Trimming pared 7 bases from V and 1 base from J, leaving 13 bases between. This CDR3 is 14 amino acids long.

Written as DNA, the CDR3 is TGCAGTGTTGGGGCGGACTACGAGCAGTACTTC. Translating it yields CSVGADYEQYF. This chain connects TRBV20-1 to TRBJ2-7, with D tentatively TRBD1 (5 bases). This CDR3 has 11 residues. V lost 7 bases and J 3 bases, leaving 10 bases between the germline ends. The germline V gene encodes CDR1 DFQATT and CDR2 SNEGSKA (reference sequence).

This clone was detected once. The rearrangement uses TRBV25-1 and TRBJ1-4; D unclear. The germline gives CDR1 MGHDK, CDR2 SYGVNS. The length of the CDR3 is 16 residues. Trimming removed 2 bases from V and 0 bases from J, with 10 bases in between. CDR3: CASSEISSATNEKLFF. CDR3 bases: TGTGCCAGCAGTGAAATAAGCTCTGCAACTAATGAAAAACTGTTTTTT.

The genes are TRBV4-1 and TRBJ1-2; the D is unclear. The CDR3 runs to 14 residues. V was clipped by 4 bases and J by 11 bases, with 20 bases between them. Germline V gene sequence: CDR1 MGHRA, CDR2 YSYEKL. In DNA, the CDR3 is TGCGCCAGCAGCCCCCGATCCGCCGACGGTGGTTACACCTTC. This sequence encodes CASSPRSADGGYTF.

J is TRBJ2-7 and V is TRBV19, with a possible D match to TRBD1 (5 bases). Looked up from germline, CDR1 is LNHDA and CDR2 is SQIVND (reference sequence). The V end was cut by 4 bases, the J end by 4 bases, with 20 bases between. The CDR3 is made up of 16 amino acids. CDR3 region: CASSRGPSPSPYEQYF. Written as DNA, the CDR3 is TGTGCCAGTAGTAGGGGCCCCTCCCCTTCACCTTACGAGCAGTACTTC.

The chain links TRBV30 to TRBJ1-4; D is unresolved. The V end lost 0 bases, the J end lost 3 bases, and 11 bases lay between the germline ends. The CDR3 covers 15 residues. Germline V gene data show CDR1 as GTSNPN and CDR2 as SVGIG (reference sequence). The CDR3 coding sequence is TGTGCCTGGAGTGTTGGGAACAGCGCTAATGAAAAACTGTTTTTT. It encodes CAWSVGNSANEKLFF. The entire variable domain, with the rest obtained from reference TRBV30 and TRBJ1-4, is as follows: SQTIHQWPATLVQPVGSPLSLECTVEGTSNPNLYWYRQAAGRGLQLLFYSVGIGQISSEVPQNLSASRPQDRQFILSSKKLLLSDSGFYLCAWSVGNSANEKLFFGSGTQLSVL.

This chain joins TRBV5-5 and TRBJ2-1, with 9 bases identical to TRBD2. The CDR3 loop spans 16 amino acids. Germline trimming cut 0 bases from V and 2 bases from J; bases unmatched to any gene: 3. Germline V CDR1 and CDR2: SGHKS, YYEKEE (reference sequence). The CDR3 protein is CASSLGPSGAYNEQFF. In DNA, the CDR3 is TGTGCCAGCAGCTTGGGGCCTAGCGGGGCCTACAATGAGCAGTTCTTC.

The DNA for the CDR3 is TGTGCCAGCAGCTTTGTCAGGGGGAGCTCCTACGAGCAGTACTTC. Residues: CASSFVRGSSYEQYF. The chain has TRBV7-8 and TRBJ2-7; 7 nucleotides match TRBD1. The CDR3 contains 15 residues. Germline loops: CDR1 SGHVS, CDR2 FQNEAQ. V dropped 3 bases and J dropped 0; count of bases not matched to a gene: 5.

J is TRBJ2-1 and V is TRBV5-1, with TRBD2 identical over 7 bases. This CDR3 comprises 16 residues. J gave up 4 bases and V 1 base, and 8 bases lay outside the gene matches. Germline lookup yields CDR1 SGHRS and CDR2 YFSETQ. CDR3 residues: CASSLIPRGGYNEQFF. CDR3 DNA: TGCGCCAGCAGCTTGATTCCCCGCGGGGGTTACAATGAGCAGTTCTTC.

Details on this clone: One junction end disagrees with the germline gene, perhaps due to a read error. The chain uses TRBV12-5 and TRBJ2-1; TRBD1 matches 8 bases. The CDR3 has 12 residues. Germline CDR1 and CDR2: LGHNT and FRNRAP. CDR3 sequence (DNA): TGTGCTAGTGGTTTGGTAGGGACAGGTCTGGTCTTC. Translated: CASGLVGTGLVF.

V gene TRBV7-8 combines with J gene TRBJ1-4; D remains unclear. The V and J ends lost 3 bases and 0 bases respectively, with 11 bases between them. The CDR3 extends over 16 amino acids. CDR1 SGHVS and CDR2 FQNEAQ come from the germline V gene. The CDR3 loop is CASSFSQIATNEKLFF. DNA of the CDR3: TGTGCCAGCAGCTTTTCCCAGATTGCAACTAATGAAAAACTGTTTTTT.